This T cell receptor (beta chain) derives from a study of blood T cell repertoires in COVID-19. With 5 bases clipped from V and 2 bases from J, the junction kept 3 bases outside the gene matches. The length of the CDR3 is 15 residues. Germline lookup yields CDR1 SGHTA and CDR2 FQGNSA. Profiled with immunoSEQ multiplex PCR; TCRdb holds only in-frame clones, not every one. The table has 35,000 or so clones, approximately 80% seen once; the top ten hold about 44%. The sequenced sample consisted of peripheral blood. The gene calls are TRBV7-2 and TRBJ2-3; 11 bases are shared with TRBD2. The sequence was collected from a human donor in a cohort sampled during active or convalescent COVID-19. The donor label of this sample is uncertain. CDR3 nucleotides: TGTGCCAGCAGCGGGACTAGCGGACTCACAGATACGCAGTATTTT. It specifies CASSGTSGLTDTQYF.